Described below is a single TCR beta chain sequence and its context. It has no known antigen specificity. Nothing much larger sits one base from this clone, and base qualities are not available. The data belong to a study of identical twins (dated by TCRdb to 2016 to 2017). About the study as a whole: TCR alpha and beta repertoires from monozygotic twins, unrelated adults of various ages and cord blood were deep-sequenced to test whether fetal clonotypes persist. To rule out contamination, replicate twin experiments were performed at different times with different library preparation protocols. The paper's findings and limits, for the study overall: Excess twin sharing in beta out-of-frame sequences was weaker because fewer shared sequences lowered the signal-to-noise ratio. Zero-insertion analyses could be partly confounded by invariant T cells such as MAIT and iNKT, though diverse VJ usage argued against such confounding for most clonotypes. In monozygotic twins, out-of-frame TCR alpha sharing was systematically underestimated by recombination models, although the models agreed with sharing between unrelated individuals. Abundant cord blood beta clonotypes had fewer insertions, young adult naive repertoires showed a similar but weaker trend, and memory repertoires showed no such trend. Compared with coincidental sharing between unrelated individuals, out-of-frame TCR alpha sequences shared between twins had an excess of sequences with low generation probability. Because the same donors could not be followed over many years, the conclusions depended on cross-sectional statistical analysis.

The library relied on 5' RACE. Sequencing relied on an Illumina HiSeq 2000. Template switching added a universal primer binding site, and the final cDNA carried a unique molecular identifier that allowed TCR cDNA molecules to be counted accurately. Specific primers in the conserved constant-segment region were used to synthesize first-strand cDNA for the TCR alpha and beta chains. Each cDNA library was double barcoded, with a SMART-Mk sample barcode plus Illumina barcodes, to control for contamination. TruSeq adapter sequences and Illumina sample barcodes were added in two successive PCR steps. The Illumina HiSeq platform was used with custom primers to sequence TCR alpha and beta cDNA libraries. For the original study's pipeline: Unique molecular identifiers were extracted from raw reads with MiGEC, and CDR3 positions were determined with MiXCR. For each individual, recombination models were inferred using an EM algorithm with the repgenHMM and IGoR tools. The analysis of shared clonotypes was done with the tcR package in R, with sharing normalized by the product of cloneset sizes. To study raw recombination without the effects of thymic and clonal selection, out-of-frame nonproductive sequences were analyzed. TCRdb redid the processing of the public reads, applying fastp at Q25 and MiXCR, and retained in-frame beta chains. Each record represents a unique CDR3 protein, reported with the most common genes and DNA among its rows. The V and J calls reflect TCRdb's pipeline rather than the authors' work. Here the sample has about 720,000 distinct CDR3 sequences; over 8.5% occur a single time. In total, the top ten clones hold around 0.98% of the sample.

Only healthy Caucasian donors were included. The twin cohort consisted of three pairs of female monozygotic twins, all aged roughly 18 to 30 years. Peripheral blood mononuclear cells were the source from which RNA for the TCR libraries was isolated. CDR1 and CDR2, per the germline V gene, are MNHEY and SVGEGT. The CDR3 measures 15 amino acids from cysteine to phenylalanine. Of the read, only the CDR3 DNA is kept; its 45 bases are in frame from base 1. V drops 0 bases and J drops 2 bases, leaving 11 bases in between. These data are also associated with another study on yellow fever vaccine responses in identical twins. The second paper further reports: According to the authors, in identical twins the way T cells responded to vaccination appeared partly convergent and partly personalized. Focusing on identical twins, the study followed the T cell clones that responded to the vaccine, and did so with precision.

The material sequenced was PBMCs. The TCR originated in a woman aged 18-29 years in good health. The sequence joins TRBV6-2 or TRBV6-3 to TRBJ2-7, and perhaps TRBD2 as D gene, on 6 matching bases. The DNA sequence is TGTGCCAGCAGTTACTCGAGCGCGGGGACCTACGAGCAGTACTTC. The encoded protein is CASSYSSAGTYEQYF.